The clone carrying this TCR beta chain was picked up one time. TCRdb's copy holds only in-frame clones and misses some; the assay was immunoSEQ multiplex PCR. The data show roughly 570,000 clones, with 95% to 98% seen just once and approximately 0.3% held by the top ten. CD8 cells regarded as naive lacked CD45RO, were positively chosen for CCR7, and omitted terminally differentiated effector memory CD45RA+ cells. These data originate in a study of shared clonotypes between healthy human individuals. Germline V lookup: CDR1 ENHRY, CDR2 SYGVKD. The length of the CDR3 is 14 residues. Trimming pared 6 bases from V and 0 bases from J, leaving 12 bases between.

The clonotype originates from a man aged 25 to 40 in good health. The sequenced sample was naive CD8+ T cells sorted from blood. V gene TRBV10-3 combines with J gene TRBJ2-7, with D tentatively TRBD1 (6 bases). CDR3 DNA: TGTGCCATCAGCTCACCGGACAGCTCCTACGAGCAGTACTTC. Its translation: CAISSPDSSYEQYF.